This record covers a single T cell receptor (beta chain). Its antigen is still unknown. The CDR3 covers 13 residues. V was pared by 5 bases and J by 2 bases, with 10 bases between. Germline V lookup: CDR1 LNHDA, CDR2 SQIVND (reference sequence). The entry originates in a study of regulatory T cells in long-lasting Graves disease. Study-wide context: Treatment with antithyroid drugs for over 5 years, together with positive TSH receptor antibodies, meant persistent Graves' disease. Findings and limits, study-wide: Persistent cases favored TRBV28, TRBJ1-2 and TRBJ2-5.

Time point defined: persistent/refractory GD, antithyroid drugs over 5 years with positive TRAb. RNA extracted from PBMCs served as the sequencing template. The patient group derived from an endocrinology department in Xi'an, China. With iRepertoire HTBI primers and Arm-PCR of CDR3 regions, TCR beta libraries were built. TCRdb processed the multiplex PCR reads anew with MiXCR; each CDR3 protein has one entry. The sample carries roughly 430,000 distinct CDR3 sequences, over 20% recorded once. The receptor comes from a female donor with Graves disease. The sample was peripheral blood mononuclear cells (PBMCs), taken when the disease was refractory, from a patient treated with antithyroid drugs. J is TRBJ2-7 and V is TRBV19; a weak D match, TRBD2 (5 bases). This CDR3 is CASSPGNTYEQYF. The CDR3 bases are TGTGCCAGTAGTCCGGGAAACACCTACGAGCAGTACTTC. Full variable domain (outside the CDR3, taken from reference TRBV19 and TRBJ2-7): DGGITQSPKYLFRKEGQNVTLSCEQNLNHDAMYWYRQDPGQGLRLIYYSQIVNDFQKGDIAEGYSVSREKKESFPLTVTSAQKNPTAFYLCASSPGNTYEQYFGPGTRLTVT.